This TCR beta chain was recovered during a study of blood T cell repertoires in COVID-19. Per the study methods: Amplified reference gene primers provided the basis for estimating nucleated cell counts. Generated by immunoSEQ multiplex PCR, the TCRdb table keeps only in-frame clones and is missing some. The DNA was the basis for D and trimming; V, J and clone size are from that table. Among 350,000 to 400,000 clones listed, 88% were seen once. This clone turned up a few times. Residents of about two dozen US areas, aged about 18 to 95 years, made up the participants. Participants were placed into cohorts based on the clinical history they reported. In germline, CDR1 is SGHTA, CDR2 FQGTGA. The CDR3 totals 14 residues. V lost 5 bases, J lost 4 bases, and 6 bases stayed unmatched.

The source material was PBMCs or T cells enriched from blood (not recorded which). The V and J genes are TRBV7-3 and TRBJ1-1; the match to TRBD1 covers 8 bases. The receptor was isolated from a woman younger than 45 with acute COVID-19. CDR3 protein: CASSTDRGSTEAFF. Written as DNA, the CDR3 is TGTGCCAGCAGCACCGACAGGGGTTCCACTGAAGCTTTCTTT.